Listed here is a single T cell receptor beta chain. Antigen specificity is unknown. The record originates from a study of shared clonotypes between healthy human individuals. Study-level results: Researchers found naive subsets generally carried larger estimated richness than memory subsets.

Libraries were prepared by immunoSEQ multiplex PCR; TCRdb keeps only in-frame clonotypes and omits some of them. The sample shows about 870,000 clones, about 92% of them seen only once. CD45RO negativity and positive selection for CCR7 defined naive CD8 cells, a population that excluded terminally differentiated effector memory CD45RA+ cells. This CDR3 has 14 amino acids. Germline CDR1 reads MNHNY; CDR2 reads SVGAGI (reference sequence). Trimming cost V 6 bases and J 2 bases; bases outside gene matches: 5. The receptor's source is a young man in good health. V is TRBV6-6 and J is TRBJ2-3; 7 bases are a match to TRBD2. Sequencing input: naive CD8+ T cells sorted from blood. The CDR3 DNA reads TGTGCCAGCAGAGTGGGAGGGGCCACAGATACGCAGTATTTT. It codes for CASRVGGATDTQYF.